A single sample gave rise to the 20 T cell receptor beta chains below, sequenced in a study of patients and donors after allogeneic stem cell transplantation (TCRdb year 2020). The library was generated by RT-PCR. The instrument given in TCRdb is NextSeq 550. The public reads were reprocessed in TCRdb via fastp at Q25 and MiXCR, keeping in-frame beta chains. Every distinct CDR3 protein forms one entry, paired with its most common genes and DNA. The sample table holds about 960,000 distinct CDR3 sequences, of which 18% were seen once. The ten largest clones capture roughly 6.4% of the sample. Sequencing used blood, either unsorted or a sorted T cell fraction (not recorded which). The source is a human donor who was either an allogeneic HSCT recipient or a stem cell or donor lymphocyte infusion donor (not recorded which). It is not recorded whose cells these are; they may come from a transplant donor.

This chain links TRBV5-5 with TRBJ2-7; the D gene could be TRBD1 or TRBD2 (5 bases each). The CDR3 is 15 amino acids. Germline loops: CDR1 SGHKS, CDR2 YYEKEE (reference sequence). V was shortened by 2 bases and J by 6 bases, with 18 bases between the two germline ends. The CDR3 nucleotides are TGTGCCAGCAGCTTTTTGGGACCCATCTGGGGCGAGCAGTACTTC. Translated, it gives CASSFLGPIWGEQYF.

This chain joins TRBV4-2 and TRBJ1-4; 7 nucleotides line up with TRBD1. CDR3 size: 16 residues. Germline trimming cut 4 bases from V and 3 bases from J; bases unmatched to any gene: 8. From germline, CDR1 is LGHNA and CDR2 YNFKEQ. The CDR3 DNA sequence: TGTGCCAGCAGCCCCCTACAGGGACAGCCTAATGAAAAACTGTTTTTT. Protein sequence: CASSPLQGQPNEKLFF.

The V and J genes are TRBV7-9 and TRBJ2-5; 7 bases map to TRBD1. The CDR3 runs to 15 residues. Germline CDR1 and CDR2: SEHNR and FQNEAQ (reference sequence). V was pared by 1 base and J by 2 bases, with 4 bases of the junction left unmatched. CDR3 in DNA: TGTGCCAGCAGCTTAGGAGGGGGCTGGCAAGAGACCCAGTACTTC. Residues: CASSLGGGWQETQYF. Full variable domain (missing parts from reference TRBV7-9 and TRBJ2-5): DTGVSQNPRHKITKRGQNVTFRCDPISEHNRLYWYRQTLGQGPEFLTYFQNEAQLEKSRLLSDRFSAERPKGSFSTLEIQRTEQGDSAMYLCASSLGGGWQETQYFGPGTRLLVL.

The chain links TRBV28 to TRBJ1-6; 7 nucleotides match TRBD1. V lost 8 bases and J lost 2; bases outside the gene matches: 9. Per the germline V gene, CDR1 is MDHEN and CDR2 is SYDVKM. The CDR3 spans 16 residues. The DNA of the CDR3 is TGTGCCAGCGGAACTCAGGGGGAAGCCTATAATTCACCCCTCCACTTT. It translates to CASGTQGEAYNSPLHF. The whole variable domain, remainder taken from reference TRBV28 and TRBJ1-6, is DVKVTQSSRYLVKRTGEKVFLECVQDMDHENMFWYRQDPGLGLRLIYFSYDVKMKEKGDIPEGYSVSREKKERFSLILESASTNQTSMYLCASGTQGEAYNSPLHFGNGTRLTVT.

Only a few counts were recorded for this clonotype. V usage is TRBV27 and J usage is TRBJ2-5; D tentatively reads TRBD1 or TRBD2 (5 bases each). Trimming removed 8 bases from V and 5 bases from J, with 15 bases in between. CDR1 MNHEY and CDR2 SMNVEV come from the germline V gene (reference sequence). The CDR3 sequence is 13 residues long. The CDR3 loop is CASLGRFMETQYF. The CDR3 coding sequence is TGTGCCAGCCTGGGACGATTCATGGAGACCCAGTACTTC.

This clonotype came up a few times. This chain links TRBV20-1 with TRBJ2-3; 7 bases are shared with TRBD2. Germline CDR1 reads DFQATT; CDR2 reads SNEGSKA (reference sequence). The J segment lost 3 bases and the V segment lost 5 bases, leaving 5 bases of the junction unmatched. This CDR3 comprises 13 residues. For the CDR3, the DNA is TGCAGTGCTTTTCGGACTAGTACAGATACGCAGTATTTT. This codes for CSAFRTSTDTQYF.

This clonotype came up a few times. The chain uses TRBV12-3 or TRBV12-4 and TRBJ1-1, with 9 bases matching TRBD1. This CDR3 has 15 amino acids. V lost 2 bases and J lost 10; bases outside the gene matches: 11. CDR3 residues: CASSLTSSGQGLAFF. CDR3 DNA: TGTGCCAGCAGTTTAACATCTTCGGGACAGGGTCTAGCTTTCTTT.

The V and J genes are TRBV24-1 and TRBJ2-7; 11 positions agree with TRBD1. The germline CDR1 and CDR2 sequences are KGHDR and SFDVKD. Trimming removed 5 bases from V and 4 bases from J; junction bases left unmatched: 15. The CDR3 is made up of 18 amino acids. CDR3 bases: TGTGCCACCAGTGGGATCCCTCACGGGACAGGGGGTTCTTACGAGCAGTACTTC. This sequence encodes CATSGIPHGTGGSYEQYF.

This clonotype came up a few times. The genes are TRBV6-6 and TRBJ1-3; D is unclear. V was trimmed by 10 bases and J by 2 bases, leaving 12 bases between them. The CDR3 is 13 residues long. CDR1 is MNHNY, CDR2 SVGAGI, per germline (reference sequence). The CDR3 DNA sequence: TGTGCCATGTCAGCCGCAGCTGGAAACACCATATATTTT. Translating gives CAMSAAAGNTIYF.

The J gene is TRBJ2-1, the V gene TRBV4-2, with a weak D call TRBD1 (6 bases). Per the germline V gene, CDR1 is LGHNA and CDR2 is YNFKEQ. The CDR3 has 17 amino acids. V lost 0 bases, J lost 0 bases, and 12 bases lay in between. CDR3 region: CASSQESWDISYNEQFF. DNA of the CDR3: TGTGCCAGCAGCCAAGAGTCTTGGGACATCTCCTACAATGAGCAGTTCTTC.

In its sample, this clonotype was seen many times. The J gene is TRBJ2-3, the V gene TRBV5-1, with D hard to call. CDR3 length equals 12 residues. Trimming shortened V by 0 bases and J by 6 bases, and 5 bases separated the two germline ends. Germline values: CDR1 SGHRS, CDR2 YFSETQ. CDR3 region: CASSLGMDTQYF. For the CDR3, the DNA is TGCGCCAGCAGCTTGGGTATGGATACGCAGTATTTT.

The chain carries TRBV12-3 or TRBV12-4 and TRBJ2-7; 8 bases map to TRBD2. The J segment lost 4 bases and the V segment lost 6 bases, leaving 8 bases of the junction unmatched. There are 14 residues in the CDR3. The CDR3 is CASSQGLAHYEQYF. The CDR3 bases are TGTGCCAGCAGCCAAGGACTAGCCCATTACGAGCAGTACTTC.

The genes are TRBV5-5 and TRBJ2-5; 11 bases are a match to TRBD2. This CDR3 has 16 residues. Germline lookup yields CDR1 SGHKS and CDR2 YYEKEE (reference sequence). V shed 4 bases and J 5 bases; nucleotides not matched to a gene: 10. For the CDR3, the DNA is TGTGCCAGCAGCAGAACTAGCGGGGGTGTCCAGGAGACCCAGTACTTC. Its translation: CASSRTSGGVQETQYF.

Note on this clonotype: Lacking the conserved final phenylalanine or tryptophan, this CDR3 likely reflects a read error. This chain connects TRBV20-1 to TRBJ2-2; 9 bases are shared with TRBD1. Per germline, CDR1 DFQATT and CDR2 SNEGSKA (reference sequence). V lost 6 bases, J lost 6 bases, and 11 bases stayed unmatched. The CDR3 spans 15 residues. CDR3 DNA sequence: TGCAGTGCCCGAACGGGGACAGGGCACCCCGGGGAGCTGTTTTCT. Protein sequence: CSARTGTGHPGELFS.

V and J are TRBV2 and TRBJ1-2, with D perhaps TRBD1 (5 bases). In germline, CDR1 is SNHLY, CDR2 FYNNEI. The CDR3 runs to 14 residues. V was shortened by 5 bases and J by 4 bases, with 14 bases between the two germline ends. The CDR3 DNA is TGTGCCAGCAGTCAGACAGTCCTCGGCTATGGCTACACCTTC. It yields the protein CASSQTVLGYGYTF.

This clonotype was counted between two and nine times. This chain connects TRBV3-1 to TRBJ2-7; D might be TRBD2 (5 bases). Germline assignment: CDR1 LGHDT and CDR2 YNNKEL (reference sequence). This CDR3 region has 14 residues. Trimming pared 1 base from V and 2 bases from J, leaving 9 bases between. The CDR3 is CASSQAQRTYEQYF. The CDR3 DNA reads TGTGCCAGCAGCCAAGCCCAGCGGACCTACGAGCAGTACTTC.

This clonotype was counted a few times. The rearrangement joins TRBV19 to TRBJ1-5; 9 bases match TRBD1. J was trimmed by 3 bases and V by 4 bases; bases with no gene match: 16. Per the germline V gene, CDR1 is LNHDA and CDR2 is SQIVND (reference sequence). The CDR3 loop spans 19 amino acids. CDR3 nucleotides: TGTGCCAGTAGTACGGCCGGGACAGGGATTAATGGATACAATCAGCCCCAGCATTTT. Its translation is CASSTAGTGINGYNQPQHF.

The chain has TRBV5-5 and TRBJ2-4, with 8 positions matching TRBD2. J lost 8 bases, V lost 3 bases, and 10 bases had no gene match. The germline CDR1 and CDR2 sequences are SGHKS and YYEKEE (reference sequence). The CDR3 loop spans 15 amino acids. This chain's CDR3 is CASSWGRAGADIQYF. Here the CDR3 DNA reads TGTGCCAGCAGCTGGGGGAGAGCGGGGGCGGACATTCAGTACTTC.

The CDR3 coding sequence is TGCAGTGGTAAACAGGGGCCCTACGAGCAGTACTTC. Translating it yields CSGKQGPYEQYF. The chain links TRBV20-1 to TRBJ2-7, with 7 bases lining up with TRBD1. J lost 2 bases, V lost 7 bases, and 5 bases had no gene match. The CDR3 length is 12 residues. Looked up from germline, CDR1 is DFQATT and CDR2 is SNEGSKA (reference sequence).

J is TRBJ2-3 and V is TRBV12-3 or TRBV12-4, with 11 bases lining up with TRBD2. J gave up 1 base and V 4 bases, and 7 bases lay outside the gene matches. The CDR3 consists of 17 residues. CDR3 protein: CASSSSGGKVGTDTQYF. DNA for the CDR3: TGTGCCAGCAGTTCTAGCGGGGGGAAAGTTGGCACAGATACGCAGTATTTT.